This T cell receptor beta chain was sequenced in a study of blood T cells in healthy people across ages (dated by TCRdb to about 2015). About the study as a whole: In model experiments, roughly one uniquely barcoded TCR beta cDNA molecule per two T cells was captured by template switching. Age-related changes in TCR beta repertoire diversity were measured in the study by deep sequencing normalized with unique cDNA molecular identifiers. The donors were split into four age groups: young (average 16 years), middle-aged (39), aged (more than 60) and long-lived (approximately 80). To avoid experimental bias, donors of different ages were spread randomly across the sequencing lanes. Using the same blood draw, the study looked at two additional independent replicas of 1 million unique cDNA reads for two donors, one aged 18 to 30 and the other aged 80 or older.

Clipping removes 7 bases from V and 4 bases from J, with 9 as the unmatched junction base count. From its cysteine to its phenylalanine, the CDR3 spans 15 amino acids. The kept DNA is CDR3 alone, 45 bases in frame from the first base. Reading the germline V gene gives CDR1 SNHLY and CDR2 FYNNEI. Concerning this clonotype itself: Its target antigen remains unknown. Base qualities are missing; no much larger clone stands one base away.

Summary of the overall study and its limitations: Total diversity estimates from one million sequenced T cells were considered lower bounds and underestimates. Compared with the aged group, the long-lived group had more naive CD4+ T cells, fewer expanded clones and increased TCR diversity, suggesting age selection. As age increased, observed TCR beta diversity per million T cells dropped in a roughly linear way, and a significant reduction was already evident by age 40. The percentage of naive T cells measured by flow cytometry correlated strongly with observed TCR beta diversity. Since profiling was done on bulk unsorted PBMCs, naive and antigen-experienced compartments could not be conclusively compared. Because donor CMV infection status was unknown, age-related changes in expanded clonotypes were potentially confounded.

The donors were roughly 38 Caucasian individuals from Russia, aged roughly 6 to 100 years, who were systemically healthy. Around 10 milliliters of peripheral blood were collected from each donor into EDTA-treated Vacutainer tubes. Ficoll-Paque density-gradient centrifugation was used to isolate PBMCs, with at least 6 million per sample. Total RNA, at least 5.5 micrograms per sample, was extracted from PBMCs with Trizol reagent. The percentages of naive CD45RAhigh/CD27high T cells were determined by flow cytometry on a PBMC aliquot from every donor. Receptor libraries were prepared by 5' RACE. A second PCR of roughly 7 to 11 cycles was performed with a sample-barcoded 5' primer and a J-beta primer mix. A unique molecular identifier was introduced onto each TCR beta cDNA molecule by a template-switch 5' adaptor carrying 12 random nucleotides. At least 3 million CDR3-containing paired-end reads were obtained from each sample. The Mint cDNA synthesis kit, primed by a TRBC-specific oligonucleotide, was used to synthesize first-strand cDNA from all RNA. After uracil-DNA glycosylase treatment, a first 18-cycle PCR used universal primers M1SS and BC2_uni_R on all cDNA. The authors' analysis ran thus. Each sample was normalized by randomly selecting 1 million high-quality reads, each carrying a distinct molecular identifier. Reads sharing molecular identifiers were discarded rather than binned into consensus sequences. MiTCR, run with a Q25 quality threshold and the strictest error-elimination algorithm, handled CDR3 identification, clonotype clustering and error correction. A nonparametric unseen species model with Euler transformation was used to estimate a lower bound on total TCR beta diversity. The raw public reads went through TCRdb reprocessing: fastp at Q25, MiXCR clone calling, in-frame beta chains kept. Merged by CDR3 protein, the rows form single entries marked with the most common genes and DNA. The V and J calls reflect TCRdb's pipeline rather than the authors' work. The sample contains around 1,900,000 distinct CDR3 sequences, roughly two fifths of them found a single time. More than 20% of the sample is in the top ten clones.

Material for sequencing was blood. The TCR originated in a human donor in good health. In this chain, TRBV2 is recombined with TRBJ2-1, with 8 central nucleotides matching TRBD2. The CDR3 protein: CASKGVLAAYNEQFF. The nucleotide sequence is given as TGTGCCAGCAAAGGAGTACTAGCGGCTTACAATGAGCAGTTCTTC.